This entry features one TCR beta chain sequence. This entry belongs to a study of blood T cell repertoires in COVID-19. Across the study: Samples came from the United States, Italy and Spain, spanning acute and convalescent COVID-19. In each case, the material was cDNA or gDNA derived from T cells, B-cell-depleted T cells, or PBMCs.

Authors' analysis steps: Scientists estimated how many nucleated cells there were by amplifying reference gene primers. Method: immunoSEQ multiplex PCR; TCRdb's copy keeps in-frame clones and lacks some. D and trimming were read from the DNA, whereas the V and J calls and clone size are those reported in that table. The table includes over 200,000 clones, approximately 82% detected once. V lost 8 bases and J 0 bases, leaving 16 bases between the germline ends. This CDR3 is built from 16 residues. CDR1 and CDR2 (germline): SNHLY, FYNNEI. The genes are TRBV2 and TRBJ2-2; TRBD1 might be the D (6 bases). The receptor was isolated from a woman aged 45-59 years with acute or convalescent COVID-19. Sequences were obtained from peripheral blood. The CDR3 DNA follows: TGTGCCAGCGGAACCGGGACAACTGCGAACACCGGGGAGCTGTTTTTT. As protein: CASGTGTTANTGELFF.